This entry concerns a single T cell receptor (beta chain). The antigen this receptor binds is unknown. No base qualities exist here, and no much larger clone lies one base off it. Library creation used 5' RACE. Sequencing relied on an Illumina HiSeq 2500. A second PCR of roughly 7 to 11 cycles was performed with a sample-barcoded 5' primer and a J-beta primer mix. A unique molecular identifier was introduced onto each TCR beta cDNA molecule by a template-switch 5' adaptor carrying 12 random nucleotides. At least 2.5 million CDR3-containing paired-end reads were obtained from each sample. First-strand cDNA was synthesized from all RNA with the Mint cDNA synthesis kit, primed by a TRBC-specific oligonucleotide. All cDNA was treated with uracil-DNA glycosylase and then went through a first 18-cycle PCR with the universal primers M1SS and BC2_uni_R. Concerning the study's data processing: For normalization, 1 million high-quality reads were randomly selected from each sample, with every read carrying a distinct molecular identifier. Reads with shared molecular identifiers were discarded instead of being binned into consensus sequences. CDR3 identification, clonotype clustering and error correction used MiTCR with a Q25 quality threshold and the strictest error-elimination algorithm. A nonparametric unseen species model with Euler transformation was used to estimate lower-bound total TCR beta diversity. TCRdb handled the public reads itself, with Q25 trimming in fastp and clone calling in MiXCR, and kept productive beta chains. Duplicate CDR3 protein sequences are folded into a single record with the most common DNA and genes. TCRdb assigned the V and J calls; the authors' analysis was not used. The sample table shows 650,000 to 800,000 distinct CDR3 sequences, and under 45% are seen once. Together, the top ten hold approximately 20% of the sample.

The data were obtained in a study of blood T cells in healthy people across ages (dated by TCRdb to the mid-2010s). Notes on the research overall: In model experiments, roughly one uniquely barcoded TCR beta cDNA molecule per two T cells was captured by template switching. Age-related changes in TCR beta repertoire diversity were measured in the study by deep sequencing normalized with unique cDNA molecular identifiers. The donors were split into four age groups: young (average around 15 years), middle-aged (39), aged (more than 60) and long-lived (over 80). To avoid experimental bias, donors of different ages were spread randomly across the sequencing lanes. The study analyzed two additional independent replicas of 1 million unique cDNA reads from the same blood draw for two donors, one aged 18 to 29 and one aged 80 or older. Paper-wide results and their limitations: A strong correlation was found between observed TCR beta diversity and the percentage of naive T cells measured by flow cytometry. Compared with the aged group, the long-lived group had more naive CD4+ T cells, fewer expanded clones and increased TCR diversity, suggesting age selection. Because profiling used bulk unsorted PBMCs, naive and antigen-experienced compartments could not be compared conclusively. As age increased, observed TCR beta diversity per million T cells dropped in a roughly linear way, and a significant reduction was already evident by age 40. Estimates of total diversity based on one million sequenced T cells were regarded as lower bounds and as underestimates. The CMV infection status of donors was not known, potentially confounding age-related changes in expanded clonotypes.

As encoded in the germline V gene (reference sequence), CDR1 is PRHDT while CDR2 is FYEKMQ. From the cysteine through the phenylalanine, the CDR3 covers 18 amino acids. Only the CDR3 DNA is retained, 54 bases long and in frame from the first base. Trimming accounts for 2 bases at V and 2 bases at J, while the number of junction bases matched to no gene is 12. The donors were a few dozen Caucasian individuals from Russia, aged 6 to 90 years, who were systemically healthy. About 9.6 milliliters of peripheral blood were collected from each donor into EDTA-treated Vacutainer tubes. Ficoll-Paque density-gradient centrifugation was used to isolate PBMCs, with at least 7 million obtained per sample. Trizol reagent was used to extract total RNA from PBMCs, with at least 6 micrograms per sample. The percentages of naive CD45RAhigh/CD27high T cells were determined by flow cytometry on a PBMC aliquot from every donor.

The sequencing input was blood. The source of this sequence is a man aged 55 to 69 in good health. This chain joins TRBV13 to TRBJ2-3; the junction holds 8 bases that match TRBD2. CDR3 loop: CASSLSSPNGGVTDTQYF. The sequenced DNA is TGTGCCAGCAGCTTATCCTCCCCAAACGGGGGGGTCACAGATACGCAGTATTTT.